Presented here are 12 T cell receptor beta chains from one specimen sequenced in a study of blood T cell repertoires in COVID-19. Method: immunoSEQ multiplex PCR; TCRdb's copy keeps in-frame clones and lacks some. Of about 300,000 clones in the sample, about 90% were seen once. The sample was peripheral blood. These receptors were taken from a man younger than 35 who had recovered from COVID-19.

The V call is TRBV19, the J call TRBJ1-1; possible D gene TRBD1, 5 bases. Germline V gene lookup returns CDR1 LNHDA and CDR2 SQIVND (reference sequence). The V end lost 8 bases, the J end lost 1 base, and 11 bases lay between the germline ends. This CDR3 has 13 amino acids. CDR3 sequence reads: CASGDSPNTEAFF. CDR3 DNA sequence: TGTGCCAGTGGTGACAGCCCGAACACTGAAGCTTTCTTT.

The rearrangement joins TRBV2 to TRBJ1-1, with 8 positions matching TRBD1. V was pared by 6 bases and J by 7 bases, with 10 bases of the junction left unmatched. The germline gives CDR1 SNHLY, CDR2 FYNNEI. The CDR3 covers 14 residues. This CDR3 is CASRSDRVHLEAFF. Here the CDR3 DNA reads TGTGCCAGCAGGTCGGACAGGGTCCACCTTGAAGCTTTCTTT.

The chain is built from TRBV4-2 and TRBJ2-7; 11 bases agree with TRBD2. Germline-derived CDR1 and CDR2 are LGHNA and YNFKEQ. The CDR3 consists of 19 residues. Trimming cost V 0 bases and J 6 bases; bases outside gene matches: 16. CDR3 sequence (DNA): TGTGCCAGCAGCCAAGAATTCCTAGCGGGAGGCCGGGGGCTACGCGAGCAGTACTTC. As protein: CASSQEFLAGGRGLREQYF.

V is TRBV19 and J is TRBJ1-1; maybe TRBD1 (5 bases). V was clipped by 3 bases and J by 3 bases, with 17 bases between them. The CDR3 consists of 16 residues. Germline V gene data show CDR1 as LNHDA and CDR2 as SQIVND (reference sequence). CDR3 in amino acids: CASSIGGVTRHTEAFF. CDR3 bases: TGTGCCAGTAGTATTGGAGGGGTAACTCGGCACACTGAAGCTTTCTTT.

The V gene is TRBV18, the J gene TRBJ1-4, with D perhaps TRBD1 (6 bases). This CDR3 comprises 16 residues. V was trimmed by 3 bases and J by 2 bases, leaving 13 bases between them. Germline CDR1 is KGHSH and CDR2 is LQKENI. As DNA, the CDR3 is TGTGCCAGCTCACCGAACAGGGTACGGACTAATGAAAAACTGTTTTTT. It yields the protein CASSPNRVRTNEKLFF.

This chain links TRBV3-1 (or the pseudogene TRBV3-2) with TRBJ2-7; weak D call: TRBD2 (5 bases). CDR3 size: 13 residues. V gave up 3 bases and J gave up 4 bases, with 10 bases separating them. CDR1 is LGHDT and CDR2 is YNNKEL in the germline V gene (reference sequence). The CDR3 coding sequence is TGTGCCAGCAGCCAGGAGGACGGGTACGAGCAGTACTTC. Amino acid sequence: CASSQEDGYEQYF.

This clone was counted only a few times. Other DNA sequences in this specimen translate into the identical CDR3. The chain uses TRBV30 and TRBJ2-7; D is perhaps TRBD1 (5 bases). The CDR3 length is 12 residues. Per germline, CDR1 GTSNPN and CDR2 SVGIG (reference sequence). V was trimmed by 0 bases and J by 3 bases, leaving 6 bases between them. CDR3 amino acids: CAWSVQGYEQYF. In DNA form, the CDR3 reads TGTGCCTGGAGTGTTCAGGGCTACGAGCAGTACTTC.

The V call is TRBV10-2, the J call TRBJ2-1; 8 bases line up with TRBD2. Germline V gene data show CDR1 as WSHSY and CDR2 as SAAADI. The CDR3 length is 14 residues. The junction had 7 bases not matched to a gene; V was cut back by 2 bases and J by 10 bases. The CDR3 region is CASSEERELREQFF. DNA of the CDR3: TGCGCCAGCAGTGAGGAGCGGGAGTTGAGGGAGCAGTTCTTC.

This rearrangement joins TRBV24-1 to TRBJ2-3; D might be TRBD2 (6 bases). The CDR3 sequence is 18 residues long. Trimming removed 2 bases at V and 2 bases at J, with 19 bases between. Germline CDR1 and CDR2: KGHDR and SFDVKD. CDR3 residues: CATSDSQASGTYTDTQYF. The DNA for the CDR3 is TGTGCCACCAGTGATTCCCAGGCGTCCGGGACTTACACAGATACGCAGTATTTT.

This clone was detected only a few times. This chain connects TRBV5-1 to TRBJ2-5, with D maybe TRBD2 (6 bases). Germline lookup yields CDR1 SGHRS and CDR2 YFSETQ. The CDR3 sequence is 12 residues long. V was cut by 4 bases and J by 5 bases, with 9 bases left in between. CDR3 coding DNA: TGCGCCAGCAGCCCGGCGGGGGAGACCCAGTACTTC. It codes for CASSPAGETQYF.

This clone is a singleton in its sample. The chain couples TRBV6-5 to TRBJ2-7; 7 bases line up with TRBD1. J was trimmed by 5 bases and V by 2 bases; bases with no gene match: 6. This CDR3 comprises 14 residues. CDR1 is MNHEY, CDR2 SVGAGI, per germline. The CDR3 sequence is CASSYPQGDDEQYF. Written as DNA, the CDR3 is TGTGCCAGCAGTTACCCCCAGGGGGACGACGAGCAGTACTTC.

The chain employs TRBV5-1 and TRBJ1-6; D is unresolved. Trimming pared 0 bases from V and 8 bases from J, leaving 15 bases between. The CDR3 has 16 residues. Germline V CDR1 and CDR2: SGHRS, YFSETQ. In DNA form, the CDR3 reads TGCGCCAGCAGCTTGGCCCCGCGGCAGTCGGATTCACCCCTCCACTTT. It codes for CASSLAPRQSDSPLHF.